The 21 T cell receptor beta chains in this list originate from one sample, sequenced in a study of blood T cell repertoires in COVID-19. Assay: immunoSEQ multiplex PCR; the TCRdb copy retains only in-frame clones and omits some. The sample contains around 100,000 clones, 85% to 90% of which appear only once. Input material: peripheral blood. The source of these receptors is a human donor in a cohort sampled during active COVID-19.

This chain joins TRBV20-1 and TRBJ1-1; 7 bases match TRBD1. The J segment lost 10 bases and the V segment lost 5 bases, leaving 7 bases of the junction unmatched. Germline loops: CDR1 DFQATT, CDR2 SNEGSKA (reference sequence). The CDR3 is 11 residues long. CDR3 coding DNA: TGCAGTGCTGGCCGGGACAGTAGAGCTTTCTTT. Translated, it gives CSAGRDSRAFF.

This chain uses TRBV14 with TRBJ2-1; TRBD2 agrees at 11 bases. The V segment lost 4 bases and the J segment 0 bases; nucleotides outside the gene matches: 20. There are 22 residues in the CDR3. CDR1 and CDR2 from the germline V gene are SGHDN and FVKESK. The CDR3 DNA is TGTGCCAGCAGCCGAGGGTTACACCCTTCTAGCGGGAGGACGAGCTCCTACAATGAGCAGTTCTTC. Its protein product is CASSRGLHPSSGRTSSYNEQFF.

This rearrangement joins TRBV21-1 to TRBJ1-5; the D segment call TRBD1 is taken from the table without a DNA check. TRBV21-1 counts as a pseudogene. The CDR3 has 15 amino acids. The CDR3 DNA sequence: TGTGCCAGCAGCTTCCCCGGGACAAGCAATCAGCCCCAGCATTTT. Its translation: CASSFPGTSNQPQHF.

The chain joins TRBV5-1 to TRBJ2-3; 7 bases align to TRBD2. The CDR3 covers 15 residues. J was trimmed by 3 bases and V by 2 bases; bases with no gene match: 6. Germline V gene sequence: CDR1 SGHRS, CDR2 YFSETQ. The DNA of the CDR3 is TGCGCCAGCAGCTTCGGCGGGAGTGGTACAGATACGCAGTATTTT. Residues: CASSFGGSGTDTQYF.

This chain links TRBV10-1 with TRBJ2-4, with 7 nucleotides matching TRBD2. The CDR3 consists of 15 residues. Germline V gene data show CDR1 as WNHNN and CDR2 as SYGVQD (reference sequence). With V trimmed by 6 bases and J by 5 bases, 10 bases remained unmatched. The CDR3 sequence is CASRALGTTQNIQYF. The CDR3 DNA reads as TGCGCCAGCAGGGCACTCGGGACTACCCAAAACATTCAGTACTTC.

The chain recombines TRBV27 with TRBJ2-2; D is undetermined. V shed 3 bases and J shed 3 bases, with 14 bases lying between them. Germline assignment: CDR1 MNHEY and CDR2 SMNVEV (reference sequence). The CDR3 is 16 amino acids. The CDR3 here is CASSFLRGAYTGELFF. CDR3 bases: TGTGCCAGCAGTTTTCTGCGCGGAGCCTACACCGGGGAGCTGTTTTTT.

In this sample, this clone turned up once. This chain joins TRBV19 and TRBJ2-7, with D possibly matching TRBD1 (6 bases). V lost 3 bases and J 3 bases, leaving 27 bases between the germline ends. CDR1 is LNHDA, CDR2 SQIVND, per germline (reference sequence). This CDR3 comprises 19 residues. CDR3 amino acids: CASSIFRQGTSAQRYEQYF. CDR3 DNA sequence: TGTGCCAGTAGTATCTTCCGCCAGGGGACGTCCGCTCAACGCTACGAGCAGTACTTC.

This clone has a single count. The chain employs TRBV5-4 and TRBJ2-1; 10 bases match TRBD2. The CDR3 contains 15 residues. Trimming cost V 3 bases and J 8 bases; bases outside gene matches: 8. Germline V CDR1 and CDR2: SGHNT, YYREEE (reference sequence). This CDR3 is CASSSSGLASYEQFF. The CDR3 coding sequence is TGTGCCAGCAGCTCATCGGGACTAGCGTCCTATGAGCAGTTCTTC.

The V gene is TRBV18, the J gene TRBJ2-1; 10 nucleotides match TRBD2. Germline V CDR1 and CDR2: KGHSH, LQKENI. The CDR3 spans 15 residues. The V gene end was trimmed by 4 bases and the J gene end by 8 bases; junction bases not matched to a gene: 8. The CDR3 protein is CASSLLAGDIDEQFF. The CDR3 DNA reads as TGTGCCAGCTCACTTCTAGCGGGAGATATTGATGAGCAGTTCTTC.

The chain links TRBV20-1 to TRBJ2-1; D might be TRBD1 (5 bases). Germline CDR1 and CDR2: DFQATT and SNEGSKA (reference sequence). The germline V and J ends were trimmed by 3 bases and 0 bases, with 21 bases remaining between them. This CDR3 region has 18 residues. CDR3 amino acids: CSASSGSWGGSSYNEQFF. The DNA of the CDR3 is TGCAGTGCTAGTTCGGGCTCTTGGGGCGGAAGCTCCTACAATGAGCAGTTCTTC.

The chain couples TRBV19 to TRBJ2-7, with 10 bases aligning to TRBD1. Germline CDR1 is LNHDA and CDR2 is SQIVND (reference sequence). Trimming cost V 9 bases and J 1 base; bases outside gene matches: 6. The CDR3 runs 14 residues. The chain's CDR3 is CASSGDRGSYEQYF. For the CDR3, the DNA is TGTGCCAGCTCCGGGGACAGGGGATCCTACGAGCAGTACTTC.

A single count supports this clone. The chain uses TRBV5-1 and TRBJ2-5, with TRBD2 identical over 13 bases. Near its end, the DNA agrees better with TRBJ2-7, so the J call may be wrong. The CDR3 runs to 16 residues. Germline V gene data show CDR1 as SGHRS and CDR2 as YFSETQ. The CDR3 DNA reads TGCGCCAGCAGCACGTCCGGGACTAGCGGGGCCTACGAGCAGTACTTC. Its translation: CASSTSGTSGAYEQYF.

The genes are TRBV5-1 and TRBJ1-5, with D perhaps matching TRBD1 (5 bases). V shed 4 bases and J shed 7 bases, with 15 bases lying between them. Per germline, CDR1 SGHRS and CDR2 YFSETQ. CDR3 length: 14 amino acids. CDR3 sequence: CASSRGGAGQPQHF. Here the CDR3 DNA reads TGCGCCAGCAGCCGGGGAGGGGCAGGCCAGCCCCAGCATTTT.

V usage is TRBV6-5 and J usage is TRBJ2-2; no clear D. Germline CDR1 MNHEY, CDR2 SVGAGI. This CDR3 is 15 amino acids long. V lost 8 bases and J lost 1, with 14 bases in between. The DNA for the CDR3 is TGTGCCAGCGTTCAATATATTAGGAACACCGGGGAGCTGTTTTTT. It yields the protein CASVQYIRNTGELFF.

This clone was found once. The J gene is TRBJ2-3, the V gene TRBV6-1, with 9 bases matching TRBD2. This CDR3 is built from 15 residues. Germline V gene lookup returns CDR1 MNHNS and CDR2 SASEGT. V lost 3 bases and J lost 4; bases outside the gene matches: 5. CDR3 sequence: CASSDPSGIADTQYF. The CDR3 DNA reads as TGTGCCAGCAGTGACCCTAGCGGGATCGCAGATACGCAGTATTTT.

The chain employs TRBV9 and TRBJ2-3, with 8 bases lining up with TRBD2. The trim removed 0 bases at V and 5 bases at J, leaving 5 bases unmatched. The CDR3 has 15 amino acids. Germline CDR1 SGDLS, CDR2 YYNGEE. CDR3 sequence: CASSVAGGPIDTQYF. As DNA, the CDR3 is TGTGCCAGCAGCGTAGCGGGAGGGCCCATAGATACGCAGTATTTT.

V gene TRBV3-1 (or the pseudogene TRBV3-2) combines with J gene TRBJ1-2; D not resolved. With 1 base removed from V and 3 bases from J, the gap between germline ends came to 12 bases. In germline, CDR1 is LGHDT, CDR2 YNNKEL (reference sequence). The CDR3 covers 15 residues. The CDR3 reads CASSQVASSDYGYTF. Written as DNA, the CDR3 is TGTGCCAGCAGCCAAGTGGCCAGTTCAGACTATGGCTACACCTTC.

This chain connects TRBV4-2 to TRBJ2-7; 9 nucleotides align to TRBD1. V shed 0 bases and J 1 base; nucleotides not matched to a gene: 4. This CDR3 has 16 amino acids. The germline V gene encodes CDR1 LGHNA and CDR2 YNFKEQ. The CDR3 loop reads CASSQDPGTGSYEQYF. The CDR3 DNA sequence: TGTGCCAGCAGCCAAGACCCCGGGACAGGGTCCTACGAGCAGTACTTC.

V is TRBV5-1 and J is TRBJ2-3, with TRBD2 matching over 11 bases. Per the germline V gene, CDR1 is SGHRS and CDR2 is YFSETQ. V shed 2 bases, J shed 0 bases, and the junction held 5 bases outside the gene matches. This CDR3 spans 17 amino acids. CDR3 in DNA: TGCGCCAGCAGCTTTCCATTAGCGGGAGGGAGCACAGATACGCAGTATTTT. It yields the protein CASSFPLAGGSTDTQYF.

This chain uses TRBV5-1 with TRBJ1-6; D gene ambiguous. Per the germline V gene, CDR1 is SGHRS and CDR2 is YFSETQ. The CDR3 runs to 15 residues. V was pared by 4 bases and J by 1 base, with 9 bases between. The CDR3 sequence is CASSREGSYNSPLHF. The DNA for the CDR3 is TGCGCCAGCAGCCGTGAGGGTTCCTATAATTCACCCCTCCACTTT.

This clone has just one count. The chain uses TRBV19 and TRBJ1-5; D uncertain. Trimming pared 3 bases from V and 5 bases from J, leaving 11 bases between. The CDR3 is 14 residues long. CDR1 and CDR2 (germline): LNHDA, SQIVND (reference sequence). CDR3 nucleotides: TGTGCCAGTAGTATGTCCTTCTTTTATCAGCCCCAGCATTTT. This encodes CASSMSFFYQPQHF.